A single sample is the source of the 31 T cell receptor beta chains below, sequenced in a study of glioma-infiltrating T cells after dendritic cell vaccination. Assay: immunoSEQ multiplex PCR; the TCRdb copy retains only in-frame clones and omits some. This table has more than 100,000 clones, 81% appearing once. Sample: blood, taken before dendritic cell vaccination. The source is a human donor with glioblastoma.

The chain links TRBV18 to TRBJ2-5, with 7 bases that match TRBD1. The better agreement between TRBJ2-7 and the DNA end casts doubt on the J call. Germline V gene sequence: CDR1 KGHSH, CDR2 LQKENI. CDR3 length: 16 residues. CDR3: CASSPPNRGNSYEQYF. DNA of the CDR3: TGTGCCAGCTCACCACCGAACAGGGGCAATTCCTACGAGCAGTACTTC.

The chain is built from TRBV7-8 and TRBJ2-7; unclear D gene. This CDR3 comprises 15 residues. V was shortened by 2 bases and J by 3 bases, with 14 bases between the two germline ends. In germline, CDR1 is SGHVS, CDR2 FQNEAQ. CDR3 loop: CASSLNLVEYYEQYF. CDR3 DNA: TGTGCCAGCAGCTTAAATCTAGTAGAATACTACGAGCAGTACTTC.

The chain employs TRBV19 and TRBJ2-3; 7 bases are shared with TRBD2. The CDR3 is made up of 15 amino acids. The junction had 9 bases not matched to a gene; V was cut back by 7 bases and J by 2 bases. Germline CDR1 is LNHDA and CDR2 is SQIVND (reference sequence). The CDR3 loop reads CASTLGSGVTDTQYF. The DNA of the CDR3 is TGTGCCAGTACCCTGGGGAGCGGGGTCACAGATACGCAGTATTTT. The full variable domain, with the rest looked up from reference TRBV19 and TRBJ2-3, is DGGITQSPKYLFRKEGQNVTLSCEQNLNHDAMYWYRQDPGQGLRLIYYSQIVNDFQKGDIAEGYSVSREKKESFPLTVTSAQKNPTAFYLCASTLGSGVTDTQYFGPGTRLTVL.

This clone was seen just once. V and J are TRBV4-1 and TRBJ1-2, with a possible D match to TRBD1 (5 bases). This CDR3 comprises 15 residues. V lost 1 base to trimming and J lost 7 bases, with 16 bases between them. Germline loops: CDR1 MGHRA, CDR2 YSYEKL. The CDR3 region is CASSQVHAGRSGYTF. As DNA, the CDR3 is TGCGCCAGCAGCCAAGTTCATGCAGGGCGAAGTGGCTACACCTTC.

This chain connects TRBV6-1 to TRBJ1-1; 9 bases line up with TRBD1. J lost 6 bases, V lost 4 bases, and 3 bases had no gene match. Germline V lookup: CDR1 MNHNS, CDR2 SASEGT. The CDR3 extends over 13 amino acids. Here the CDR3 reads CASSATGGPEAFF. In DNA, the CDR3 is TGTGCCAGCAGTGCGACAGGGGGGCCTGAAGCTTTCTTT.

This chain links TRBV6-5 with TRBJ1-5, with no clear D. There are 11 residues in the CDR3. Germline assignment: CDR1 MNHEY and CDR2 SVGAGI. V was clipped by 2 bases and J by 11 bases, with 7 bases between them. CDR3 loop: CASSYAGAQHF. The CDR3 DNA sequence: TGTGCCAGCAGTTACGCTGGAGCCCAGCATTTT.

This chain joins TRBV5-1 and TRBJ1-3; tentatively, D is TRBD1 (6 bases). The V gene's germline CDR1 is SGHRS and CDR2 YFSETQ. V was cut by 1 base and J by 1 base, with 15 bases left in between. This CDR3 has 17 amino acids. In DNA, the CDR3 is TGCGCCAGCAGCTTGTCGGGACAAATAGATTCTGGAAACACCATATATTTT. This gives the protein CASSLSGQIDSGNTIYF.

V and J are TRBV10-2 and TRBJ2-6; 8 bases are a match to TRBD1. The V gene end was trimmed by 6 bases and the J gene end by 1 base; junction bases not matched to a gene: 2. The length of the CDR3 is 15 residues. Germline V gene sequence: CDR1 WSHSY, CDR2 SAAADI. CDR3 region: CASRRTGSGANVLTF. The CDR3 coding sequence is TGCGCCAGCAGAAGGACAGGGTCTGGGGCCAACGTCCTGACTTTC.

The genes are TRBV2 and TRBJ1-1; a possible D gene is TRBD1 (6 bases). CDR1 and CDR2 (germline): SNHLY, FYNNEI. The CDR3 spans 13 residues. Trimming removed 6 bases from V and 4 bases from J, with 12 bases in between. CDR3 sequence reads: CASSRDKATEAFF. The CDR3 coding sequence is TGTGCCAGCAGCAGGGACAAGGCCACTGAAGCTTTCTTT.

The chain couples TRBV27 to TRBJ2-2, with TRBD1 matching 10 bases. This CDR3 spans 17 amino acids. The germline V gene encodes CDR1 MNHEY and CDR2 SMNVEV (reference sequence). V gave up 3 bases and J gave up 3 bases; unmatched junction bases: 7. The CDR3 sequence is CASSFLSGTGDTGELFF. CDR3 in DNA: TGTGCCAGCAGTTTCCTCTCCGGGACAGGGGACACCGGGGAGCTGTTTTTT.

The V call is TRBV6-5, the J call TRBJ1-6; D possibly corresponds to TRBD1 (6 bases). CDR1 is MNHEY, CDR2 SVGAGI, per germline. Between the trimmed V and J ends, which lost 6 bases and 14 bases, there was a span of 14 bases. The CDR3 has 12 amino acids. The CDR3 is CASSTRGGSLHF. DNA for the CDR3: TGTGCCAGCAGCACCAGGGGAGGGTCCCTCCACTTT.

This clone was seen only a few times. The chain carries TRBV30 and TRBJ2-5; 9 bases are a match to TRBD1. The CDR3 sequence is 15 residues long. Unmatched junction bases numbered 7, after V lost 3 bases and J lost 2 bases. Germline CDR1 reads GTSNPN; CDR2 reads SVGIG (reference sequence). The CDR3 region has the DNA TGTGCCTGGAGCCCCGGGACAGGGACTCAAGAGACCCAGTACTTC. Translating it yields CAWSPGTGTQETQYF.

The genes are TRBV6-1 and TRBJ1-5; 10 bases are shared with TRBD1. After removal of 4 bases from V and 0 bases from J, the junction contained 3 bases not matched to a gene. The CDR3 is 16 amino acids. Germline CDR1 MNHNS, CDR2 SASEGT. As DNA, the CDR3 is TGTGCCAGCAGTGTAGGGACAGGGGATAGCAATCAGCCCCAGCATTTT. As protein: CASSVGTGDSNQPQHF.

The chain joins TRBV10-1 to TRBJ2-2; 8 nucleotides match TRBD2. Germline-derived CDR1 and CDR2 are WNHNN and SYGVQD (reference sequence). V was pared by 0 bases and J by 0 bases, with 15 bases of the junction left unmatched. This CDR3 region has 21 residues. The chain's CDR3 is CASSESRAGGRVPPNTGELFF. CDR3 DNA sequence: TGCGCCAGCAGTGAGTCGAGGGCGGGGGGCCGAGTACCGCCGAACACCGGGGAGCTGTTTTTT.

This clone was counted between two and nine times. The chain links TRBV7-2 to TRBJ2-5; possible D gene TRBD1, 5 bases. There are 14 residues in the CDR3. Germline CDR1 and CDR2: SGHTA and FQGNSA. V dropped 5 bases and J dropped 2 bases, with 12 bases sitting between them. CDR3 DNA: TGTGCCAGCAGCCCAGACAGAACACAAGAGACCCAGTACTTC. Encoded protein: CASSPDRTQETQYF.

The chain recombines TRBV6-5 with TRBJ1-2, with 7 bases identical to TRBD1. V lost 6 bases, J lost 7 bases, and 11 bases stayed unmatched. The CDR3 spans 14 residues. The germline V gene encodes CDR1 MNHEY and CDR2 SVGAGI. The CDR3 sequence is CASRDVDRDAGYTF. The CDR3 nucleotides read TGTGCCAGCAGGGACGTAGACAGGGATGCTGGCTACACCTTC.

This chain connects TRBV5-1 to TRBJ1-1, with D unresolved. Per germline, CDR1 SGHRS and CDR2 YFSETQ. This CDR3 is built from 18 residues. V was cut by 2 bases and J by 3 bases, with 23 bases left in between. The CDR3 bases are TGCGCCAGCAGCTTCGAATGGAGCAATCTTTTAACTTACACTGAAGCTTTCTTT. It is translated as CASSFEWSNLLTYTEAFF.

The rearrangement links TRBV14 to TRBJ1-1; D perhaps matches TRBD1 (6 bases). V dropped 0 bases and J dropped 5 bases, with 16 bases sitting between them. CDR3 length equals 16 residues. Per germline, CDR1 SGHDN and CDR2 FVKESK. The CDR3 DNA sequence: TGTGCCAGCAGCCAAGATTTGGGGGCGGAATGGACTGAAGCTTTCTTT. This translates into CASSQDLGAEWTEAFF.

The rearrangement uses TRBV9 and TRBJ1-5; possible D gene TRBD1, 5 bases. Deletions cut 0 bases from V and 0 bases from J, with 7 bases between. The germline gives CDR1 SGDLS, CDR2 YYNGEE. The CDR3 extends over 15 amino acids. CDR3 nucleotide sequence: TGTGCCAGCAGCGTAGAGGGGATTAGCAATCAGCCCCAGCATTTT. This translates into CASSVEGISNQPQHF.

This clone was detected a few times. This chain uses TRBV10-3 with TRBJ2-7; tentative D call: TRBD1 (6 bases). The CDR3 covers 15 residues. Trimming took 8 bases from V and 6 from J, leaving 23 bases between them. CDR1 is ENHRY and CDR2 is SYGVKD in the germline V gene. The CDR3 protein is CAISVLRAGEAEQYF. CDR3 DNA sequence: TGTGCCATCTCGGTTTTACGGGCAGGGGAAGCCGAGCAGTACTTC.

V gene TRBV6-1 combines with J gene TRBJ1-2; D possibly corresponds to TRBD1 (5 bases). Looked up from germline, CDR1 is MNHNS and CDR2 is SASEGT. With 0 bases removed from V and 1 base from J, the gap between germline ends came to 9 bases. The CDR3 is 15 residues long. Here the CDR3 DNA reads TGTGCCAGCAGTGAAGCGGGGCCGCTTAACTATGGCTACACCTTC. It is translated as CASSEAGPLNYGYTF.

The V and J genes are TRBV5-4 and TRBJ2-7; 10 bases line up with TRBD2. Per germline, CDR1 SGHNT and CDR2 YYREEE (reference sequence). The junction had 6 bases not matched to a gene; V was cut back by 0 bases and J by 3 bases. This CDR3 is built from 16 residues. This CDR3 is CASSLVTSGGVYEQYF. CDR3 coding DNA: TGTGCCAGCAGCTTGGTAACCAGCGGGGGGGTCTACGAGCAGTACTTC.

Comments on this clone: At one of its ends the junction is not consistent with the germline gene, which may arise from a read error. V usage is TRBV7-6 and J usage is TRBJ2-1; 7 nucleotides match TRBD2. The CDR3 has 13 residues. Germline CDR1 SGHVS, CDR2 FNYEAQ. In DNA form, the CDR3 reads TGTGCCAGCAGCACCGGGGGGAACAATGGGCAGTTCTTC. It encodes CASSTGGNNGQFF.

CDR3 in DNA: TGTGCCAGCTCATTCGGCGACAGTAACTATGGCTACACCTTC. Its translation is CASSFGDSNYGYTF. The chain combines TRBV18 with TRBJ1-2; a weak D match, TRBD1 (5 bases). V lost 5 bases, J lost 1 base, and 11 bases lay in between. Germline V lookup: CDR1 KGHSH, CDR2 LQKENI. The CDR3 contains 14 residues.

This clone was counted between two and nine times. This chain links TRBV19 with TRBJ2-7, with 7 positions matching TRBD2. In germline, CDR1 is LNHDA, CDR2 SQIVND (reference sequence). Unmatched junction bases numbered 2, after V lost 5 bases and J lost 4 bases. CDR3 length: 12 amino acids. In nucleotides, the CDR3 is TGTGCCAGTAGTGGGGGGGGGTACGAGCAGTACTTC. Translation gives CASSGGGYEQYF.

The J gene is TRBJ1-2, the V gene TRBV7-2; 10 bases line up with TRBD1. J lost 9 bases, V lost 7 bases, and 14 bases had no gene match. This CDR3 comprises 15 residues. Germline V gene sequence: CDR1 SGHTA, CDR2 FQGNSA. CDR3 nucleotides: TGTGCCAGCACCCGGATCCGGACAGGGGGAAACAGCTACACCTTC. Its protein product is CASTRIRTGGNSYTF.

V usage is TRBV6-5 and J usage is TRBJ2-7, with 9 nucleotides matching TRBD2. The CDR3 extends over 15 amino acids. Unmatched junction bases numbered 10, after V lost 5 bases and J lost 5 bases. Germline-derived CDR1 and CDR2 are MNHEY and SVGAGI. The CDR3 reads CASSTGLASGHEQYF. The DNA for the CDR3 is TGTGCCAGCAGTACCGGACTAGCGTCGGGCCACGAGCAGTACTTC.

V and J are TRBV5-1 and TRBJ1-2, with 11 bases aligning to TRBD1. Germline V gives CDR1 SGHRS, CDR2 YFSETQ. V lost 3 bases, J lost 6 bases, and 4 bases stayed unmatched. This CDR3 comprises 14 residues. CDR3 region: CASSYSGQGDGYTF. In nucleotides, the CDR3 is TGCGCCAGCAGCTATTCGGGACAGGGGGATGGCTACACCTTC.

J is TRBJ2-7 and V is TRBV6-1; 7 bases agree with TRBD1. The ends lost 4 bases at V and 3 bases at J; junction bases unmatched: 3. The CDR3 length is 13 residues. Germline CDR1 is MNHNS and CDR2 is SASEGT. The CDR3 coding sequence is TGTGCCAGCAGTGCGGGACAGCTCTACGAGCAGTACTTC. This encodes CASSAGQLYEQYF.

The chain has TRBV14 and TRBJ2-1; D unresolved. Germline CDR1 and CDR2: SGHDN and FVKESK. Deletions cut 3 bases from V and 0 bases from J, with 12 bases between. The CDR3 is 16 amino acids. CDR3 loop: CASSQGSDSSYNEQFF. The CDR3 DNA follows: TGTGCCAGCAGCCAGGGCTCCGATTCCTCCTACAATGAGCAGTTCTTC.

The rearrangement uses TRBV7-6 and TRBJ1-1; 12 nucleotides align to TRBD1. Germline V lookup: CDR1 SGHVS, CDR2 FNYEAQ. V gave up 5 bases and J gave up 0 bases; unmatched junction bases: 7. The length of the CDR3 is 17 residues. The CDR3 coding sequence is TGTGCCAGCAGCCTAGGGACAGGGGGCTTCATGAACACTGAAGCTTTCTTT. Translation gives CASSLGTGGFMNTEAFF.